The 6 T cell receptor beta chains in this list originate from one sample, sequenced in a study of OX40 agonist ivuxolimab in advanced cancers. Library generation was performed with the immunoSEQ multiplex PCR assay. TCRdb took over this immuneACCESS table, retaining in-frame rearrangements with V and J assigned. Such tables are incomplete; in checked studies, under half of the missing clones stem from an unresolved V gene, and the remainder is unexplained. The table for this sample lists tens of thousands of clones; 85% to 95% of them were counted only once. Of the sample, 18% falls within the top ten clones. The material sequenced was CD4+ or CD8+ T cells sorted from blood, taken in a trial of the OX40 agonist ivuxolimab. The receptors were sampled from an adult with an advanced solid tumor such as melanoma, head and neck, liver or kidney cancer.

V gene TRBV5-6 combines with J gene TRBJ1-1; 7 bases are a match to TRBD1. Germline V gene lookup returns CDR1 SGHDT and CDR2 YYEEEE. The V and J ends lost 4 bases and 5 bases, in that order; junction bases with no gene match: 8. The CDR3 has 14 residues. This chain's CDR3 is CASSPQGGATEAFF. The CDR3 DNA reads TGTGCCAGCAGCCCCCAGGGGGGAGCAACTGAAGCTTTCTTT.

The rearrangement uses TRBV18 and TRBJ1-3; 8 nucleotides align to TRBD1. Germline V gene lookup returns CDR1 KGHSH and CDR2 LQKENI. After removal of 2 bases from V and 0 bases from J, the junction contained 3 bases not matched to a gene. The CDR3 extends over 16 amino acids. The CDR3: CASSPDRGSSGNTIYF. CDR3 nucleotide sequence: TGTGCCAGCTCACCAGACAGGGGTTCCTCTGGAAACACCATATATTTT.

The chain couples TRBV27 to TRBJ2-7; 8 bases agree with TRBD2. Trimming removed 3 bases from V and 1 base from J; junction bases left unmatched: 5. The CDR3 length is 15 residues. Germline CDR1 reads MNHEY; CDR2 reads SMNVEV (reference sequence). DNA of the CDR3: TGTGCCAGCAGTTTGCATAGCGGGGCTTCCTACGAGCAGTACTTC. Translation gives CASSLHSGASYEQYF.

This CDR3 reads CATSGVNMDEQYF. For the CDR3, the DNA is TGTGCCACCAGCGGAGTGAACATGGACGAGCAGTACTTC. The V and J genes are TRBV15 and TRBJ2-7, with D unresolved. The CDR3 loop spans 13 amino acids. V lost 5 bases and J 5 bases, leaving 13 bases between the germline ends. The V gene's germline CDR1 is LNHNV and CDR2 YYDKDF (reference sequence).

The chain joins TRBV28 to TRBJ2-5; D unresolved. Between the trimmed V and J ends, which lost 7 bases and 2 bases, there was a span of 5 bases. CDR1 is MDHEN and CDR2 is SYDVKM in the germline V gene. The CDR3 length is 11 residues. CDR3 sequence: CASTTQETQYF. In nucleotides, the CDR3 is TGTGCCAGCACCACTCAAGAGACCCAGTACTTC.

V usage is TRBV6-1 and J usage is TRBJ2-7, with D unresolved. Germline V gene lookup returns CDR1 MNHNS and CDR2 SASEGT. Trimming pared 4 bases from V and 6 bases from J, leaving 7 bases between. This CDR3 contains 11 residues. Written as DNA, the CDR3 is TGTGCCAGCAGTGTCAGTCGCGAGCAGTACTTC. This gives the protein CASSVSREQYF.